Shown below are 7 T cell receptor beta chains from a single sample sequenced in a study of shared clonotypes between healthy human individuals (dated by TCRdb to 2019 to 2021). Receptors were amplified or captured by the immunoSEQ multiplex PCR assay. TCRdb's version of the immuneACCESS table is confined to in-frame rearrangements and falls short of the full clone set. An unresolved V gene accounts for under half of the shortfall where checked; the remainder is of unknown origin. The sample table records millions of clones; 85% to 95% of these occur just once. The ten largest clones take up roughly 0.13% of the sample. The sequencing input was naive CD4+ T cells sorted from blood. According to the study, the label for this sample's cell subset or site signals: CD45RA+ positively selected. Receptor source: a young man in good health.

This clone was detected ten times or more. The sample carries other DNA sequences with the same CDR3. This chain connects TRBV5-4 to TRBJ1-2; TRBD1 aligns across 7 bases. Looked up from germline, CDR1 is SGHNT and CDR2 is YYREEE (reference sequence). The CDR3 has 13 amino acids. V lost 4 bases to trimming and J lost 2 bases; unmatched junction nucleotides: 2. This CDR3 reads CASSLQGNYGYTF. The DNA for the CDR3 is TGTGCCAGCAGCCTACAGGGGAACTATGGCTACACCTTC.

The V and J genes are TRBV7-9 and TRBJ2-3; possible D gene TRBD2, 5 bases. The germline gives CDR1 SEHNR, CDR2 FQNEAQ (reference sequence). The length of the CDR3 is 14 residues. The V end lost 0 bases, the J end lost 2 bases, and 6 bases lay between the germline ends. Here the CDR3 reads CASSLADFTDTQYF. The CDR3 DNA sequence: TGTGCCAGCAGCTTAGCGGACTTCACAGATACGCAGTATTTT.

In regard to this clone: This sample also contains other DNA sequences that code for the same CDR3. The rearrangement joins TRBV5-4 to TRBJ1-1; TRBD1 matches at 9 bases. CDR1 is SGHNT, CDR2 YYREEE, per germline (reference sequence). This CDR3 spans 14 amino acids. V was pared by 3 bases and J by 2 bases, with 2 bases of the junction left unmatched. For the CDR3, the DNA is TGTGCCAGCAGCTCGACAGGGGGAAACACTGAAGCTTTCTTT. Protein: CASSSTGGNTEAFF.

This rearrangement joins TRBV9 to TRBJ2-3; 13 positions match TRBD2. Germline CDR1 and CDR2: SGDLS and YYNGEE. J lost 3 bases, V lost 0 bases, and 4 bases had no gene match. The CDR3 consists of 17 residues. The CDR3 bases are TGTGCCAGCAGCGTAGCCTCGACTAGCGGGAGGACAGATACGCAGTATTTT. This gives the protein CASSVASTSGRTDTQYF.

V is TRBV10-3 and J is TRBJ2-7; D gene ambiguous. CDR1 and CDR2 from the germline V gene are ENHRY and SYGVKD. The V end lost 8 bases, the J end lost 6 bases, and 20 bases lay between the germline ends. The CDR3 runs to 14 residues. The CDR3: CAIRPSSASSEQYF. As DNA, the CDR3 is TGTGCCATCCGGCCGTCATCGGCGTCGTCCGAGCAGTACTTC.

This clone was seen once. The chain combines TRBV27 with TRBJ2-7; 8 bases are a match to TRBD1. The CDR3 has 15 amino acids. Germline values: CDR1 MNHEY, CDR2 SMNVEV (reference sequence). The trim removed 2 bases at V and 5 bases at J, leaving 8 bases unmatched. The CDR3 coding sequence is TGTGCCAGCAGTTTAGAACCAGGGGGCCCGAACGAGCAGTACTTC. This gives the protein CASSLEPGGPNEQYF.

DNA of the CDR3: TGTGCCAGCAGCGTAAGCTCCCCGGTAGGCACAGATACGCAGTATTTT. It translates to CASSVSSPVGTDTQYF. The chain uses TRBV9 and TRBJ2-3, with D unresolved. Trimming cost V 1 base and J 1 base, with 13 bases left between them. Germline lookup yields CDR1 SGDLS and CDR2 YYNGEE. The CDR3 consists of 16 residues.